These T cell receptor beta chains were read from a single sample in a study of blood T cell repertoires in COVID-19. Sequenced by immunoSEQ multiplex PCR; TCRdb stores in-frame clones only, minus some. This sample has 200,000 to 250,000 clones, with about 90% found just once. Sequenced: peripheral blood. These receptors all come from a man aged 18 to 29 with active or convalescent COVID-19. The CDR3 runs from the conserved cysteine through the conserved F or W. D genes are given only for firm matches. Where a row states a size, it is once, few, many or the class of an expanded clone; other rows omit it.

>TRBJ2-2|-|TRBV6-5|-
TGTGCCAGCAGTTACGGTGGCCAGGGCACCGGGGAGCTGTTTTTT
CASSYGGQGTGELFF
>TRBJ1-1|-|TRBV28|-
TGTGCGGCTACAAATGGGCGGGGCACTGAAGCTTTCTTT
CAATNGRGTEAFF
>TRBJ2-7|-|TRBV19|-
TGTGCCAGTAGTATTAGGCCGGGCTACGAGCAGTACTTC
CASSIRPGYEQYF
>TRBJ2-1|-|TRBV24-1|TRBD2
TGTGCCACCAAAGCTAGCGGGAGTGGGTCATCACAGTTCTTC
CATKASGSGSSQFF
>TRBJ2-6|-|TRBV27|-
TGTGCCAGCAGTTTGTATCCCCCTGGGGCCAACGTCCTGACTTTC
CASSLYPPGANVLTF
>TRBJ2-6|-|TRBV3-1/TRBV3-2|TRBD1
TGTGCCAGCACCCAACAGGGGTCTGGGGCCAACGTCCTGACTTTC
CASTQQGSGANVLTF
>TRBJ1-1|-|TRBV5-1|TRBD1
TGCGCCAGCAGCTCCGGGACAGGGGGATGGGGGAACACTGAAGCTTTCTTT
CASSSGTGGWGNTEAFF
>TRBJ2-7|-|TRBV27|TRBD1
TGTGCCAGCAGTCAAACCAGGGGGCGAAGCTCCTACGAGCAGTACTTC
CASSQTRGRSSYEQYF
>TRBJ1-6|-|TRBV7-2|-
TGTGCCAGCAGCTTAGGCCGGAGAAGCTCCTATAATTCACCCCTCCACTTT
CASSLGRRSSYNSPLHF
>TRBJ1-2|-|TRBV28|-
TGTGCCAGCAGTCCCCTCGGACTTGGCTACACCTTC
CASSPLGLGYTF
>TRBJ2-7|once|TRBV6-5|TRBD1
TGTGCCAGCAGTTACCGCGGGGACAGGGGCGAGCAGTACTTC
CASSYRGDRGEQYF
>TRBJ1-2|-|TRBV5-4|TRBD1
TGTGCCAGCAGCTCCGGGACAGGGGTCTATGGCTACACCTTC
CASSSGTGVYGYTF
>TRBJ2-1|-|TRBV4-2|-
TGTGCCAGCAGCCAAGATCCTGTGAGGGCCTACAATGAGCAGTTCTTC
CASSQDPVRAYNEQFF
>TRBJ2-7|-|TRBV7-9|TRBD1
TGTGCCAGCAGCGGCGGACAGGGTCGCGAGCAGTACTTC
CASSGGQGREQYF
>TRBJ2-7|few|TRBV19|-
TGTGCCAGTAGTACGGCAGGGTACGAGCAGTACTTC
CASSTAGYEQYF
>TRBJ1-2|-|TRBV28|-
TGTGCCAGCAGCCAGATCCGGGGGGTAATGGTCGATGGCTACACCTTC
CASSQIRGVMVDGYTF
>TRBJ2-1|-|TRBV12-3/TRBV12-4|TRBD2
TGTGCCAGCGCTAGCGGGAGGAATGAGCAGTTCTTC
CASASGRNEQFF
>TRBJ1-1|-|TRBV5-1|-
TGCGCCAGCAGCCTGGATTCTCCCGGGAAGGCTGAAGCTTTCTTT
CASSLDSPGKAEAFF
>TRBJ2-1|once|TRBV7-2|-
TGTGCCAGCAGCGGACCCCGGGGAAACAATGAGCAGTTCTTC
CASSGPRGNNEQFF
>TRBJ1-2|-|TRBV5-4|-
TGTGCCAGCAGCGGACGGACAGCGTCGAACTATGGCTACACCTTC
CASSGRTASNYGYTF
>TRBJ2-1|-|TRBV18|-
TGTGCCAGCTCACCGGTGGCCCCTCTCCTGGCCAATGAGCAGTTCTTC
CASSPVAPLLANEQFF